Included here is one T cell receptor beta chain sequence, with context. This record belongs to a study of blood T cell repertoires in COVID-19. In the study overall: COVID-19 samples from acute and convalescent phases originated in the United States, Italy and Spain. PBMCs, B-cell-depleted T cells, or T cells provided the cDNA or gDNA that made up the material.

Data came from immunoSEQ multiplex PCR; TCRdb stores just in-frame clones and leaves some out. The table lists 45,000 to 55,000 clones, just over 85% of them singletons. This CDR3 is built from 14 residues. Germline values: CDR1 SGDLS, CDR2 YYNGEE. The V and J ends lost 2 bases and 8 bases respectively, with 13 bases between them. The genes are TRBV9 and TRBJ1-4; possible D gene TRBD1, 6 bases. This receptor was taken from a man between 65 and 85 years old with active COVID-19. The sample consisted of peripheral blood. As DNA, the CDR3 is TGTGCCAGCAGCGTCAGCCAGGGGATCGAAAAACTGTTTTTT. Its translation: CASSVSQGIEKLFF.